The rows below give T cell receptor beta chains drawn from one sample of a study of T cells in tuberculosis. Sequenced by immunoSEQ multiplex PCR; TCRdb stores in-frame clones only, minus some. The table has around 33,000 clones, roughly 93% seen once. Sequenced material: PBMCs, taken at tuberculosis diagnosis. These TCRs come from an adult with tuberculosis. Both conserved end residues are part of each CDR3. The D gene is left open where the match is weak. Only part of the rows carry a size: once, few, many, or a class if the clone is expanded.

size	V	J	D	CDR3	DNA
-	TRBV5-4	TRBJ2-7	TRBD2	CASSSKPGLGPHEQYF	TGTGCCAGCAGCTCCAAACCGGGACTAGGGCCTCACGAGCAGTACTTC
-	TRBV7-2	TRBJ2-3	-	CASSLPGALDTQYF	TGTGCCAGCAGCTTACCGGGAGCATTGGATACGCAGTATTTT
-	TRBV4-2	TRBJ2-2	-	CASSQPNTGELFF	TGTGCCAGCAGCCAACCTAACACCGGGGAGCTGTTTTTT
-	TRBV6-6	TRBJ2-3	-	CASSSGDTQYF	TGTGCCAGCAGCTCAGGAGATACGCAGTATTTT
-	TRBV15	TRBJ2-7	-	CATSRDPGVAYEQYF	TGTGCCACCAGCAGAGACCCAGGGGTCGCCTACGAGCAGTACTTC
-	TRBV29-1	TRBJ2-7	TRBD1	CSVGQGAYEQYF	TGCAGCGTCGGACAGGGGGCCTACGAGCAGTACTTC
-	TRBV12-5	TRBJ1-6	TRBD1	CASGTPIQGTPLHF	TGTGCTAGTGGTACCCCAATACAGGGGACACCCCTCCACTTT
-	TRBV27	TRBJ2-7	TRBD1	CASSREGGTGTYEQYF	TGTGCCAGCAGTAGGGAGGGGGGGACAGGGACTTACGAGCAGTACTTC
-	TRBV25-1	TRBJ2-1	TRBD2	CASSGVERGGEQFF	TGTGCCAGCAGTGGGGTTGAGCGGGGTGGGGAGCAGTTCTTC
-	TRBV4-1	TRBJ1-1	-	CASSQARLDTEAFF	TGCGCCAGCAGCCAAGCCAGGCTTGACACTGAAGCTTTCTTT
-	TRBV5-4	TRBJ2-3	-	CASTTRGSDTQYF	TGTGCCAGCACAACCCGGGGTTCAGATACGCAGTATTTT
-	TRBV27	TRBJ1-4	-	CASSLQYREGEKLFF	TGTGCCAGCAGTTTACAATACAGGGAAGGTGAAAAACTGTTTTTT
-	TRBV7-7	TRBJ2-5	-	CATTVGETQYF	TGTGCTACGACAGTGGGAGAGACCCAGTACTTC
-	TRBV27	TRBJ1-2	TRBD1	CASSLLTGTGINGGYTF	TGTGCCAGCAGTTTATTGACCGGGACAGGGATCAATGGTGGCTACACCTTC
once	TRBV5-4	TRBJ2-7	-	CASSPRLLAYEQYF	TGTGCCAGCAGTCCTCGTCTTCTTGCCTACGAGCAGTACTTC
-	TRBV5-1	TRBJ2-2	TRBD1	CASSLAPQTGENTGELFF	TGCGCCAGCAGCTTGGCCCCCCAGACAGGGGAGAACACCGGGGAGCTGTTTTTT
few	TRBV2	TRBJ2-1	-	CASSSTVGEQFF	TGTGCCAGCAGTTCGACAGTTGGTGAGCAGTTCTTC
-	TRBV4-1	TRBJ1-2	TRBD1	CASSQTTGEGYTF	TGCGCCAGCAGCCAAACTACAGGGGAGGGCTACACCTTC
-	TRBV7-9	TRBJ2-1	TRBD2	CATGTSGNEQFF	TGTGCCACCGGGACTAGCGGGAATGAGCAGTTCTTC
-	TRBV5-1	TRBJ1-2	-	CASSLGRDYGYTF	TGCGCCAGCAGCTTAGGGCGGGACTATGGCTACACCTTC
-	TRBV6-6	TRBJ2-5	TRBD1	CASRTQDRGEKETQYF	TGTGCCAGCAGGACTCAGGACAGGGGAGAGAAAGAGACCCAGTACTTC
-	TRBV11-3	TRBJ2-5	TRBD2	CASSLEGGPQETQYF	TGTGCCAGCAGCTTGGAGGGAGGGCCCCAAGAGACCCAGTACTTC
once	TRBV2	TRBJ2-7	TRBD2	CASSEMSSGGIEQYF	TGTGCCAGCAGTGAAATGTCTAGCGGGGGGATCGAGCAGTACTTC
-	TRBV11-2	TRBJ2-1	TRBD2	CASSRGTSGGARPSNEQFF	TGTGCCAGCAGCCGAGGGACTAGCGGGGGGGCCCGTCCCAGCAATGAGCAGTTCTTC
-	TRBV27	TRBJ1-5	-	CASSLDSNSNQPQHF	TGTGCCAGCAGTTTGGACAGCAATAGCAATCAGCCCCAGCATTTT
-	TRBV5-1	TRBJ2-1	TRBD1	CASSTRIGTGEVGEQFF	TGCGCCAGCAGCACCCGGATAGGGACAGGGGAAGTAGGTGAGCAGTTCTTC
-	TRBV19	TRBJ1-5	-	CASSGGGYGNQPQHF	TGTGCCAGTAGTGGCGGGGGTTACGGCAATCAGCCCCAGCATTTT
-	TRBV19	TRBJ2-3	-	CASSIADTQYF	TGTGCCAGTAGTATAGCGGATACGCAGTATTTT
-	TRBV5-1	TRBJ2-1	TRBD2	CASSFTPGTTYNEQFF	TGCGCCAGCAGCTTCACTCCCGGGACTACATACAATGAGCAGTTCTTC
-	TRBV11-2	TRBJ2-7	TRBD2	CASSYGLAGGYEQYF	TGTGCCAGCAGCTACGGACTAGCGGGGGGCTACGAGCAGTACTTC
once	TRBV28	TRBJ2-1	-	CASPPPFRPTSYNEQFF	TGTGCCAGCCCACCCCCGTTCCGACCGACTAGCTACAATGAGCAGTTCTTC
-	TRBV2	TRBJ2-5	-	CASIRTGQETQYF	TGTGCCAGCATAAGAACAGGGCAAGAGACCCAGTACTTC
-	TRBV5-1	TRBJ1-1	TRBD1	CASSLDRGGTEAFF	TGCGCCAGCAGCTTAGACAGGGGTGGCACTGAAGCTTTCTTT
-	TRBV2	TRBJ1-1	TRBD1	CASSTGTDSFKAFF	TGTGCCAGCAGCACCGGGACAGATAGTTTTAAAGCTTTCTTT
-	TRBV28	TRBJ2-3	-	CASSSPGDTQYF	TGTGCCAGCAGTTCCCCCGGAGATACGCAGTATTTT
-	TRBV11-3	TRBJ2-7	TRBD1	CASSPGTGASYEQYF	TGTGCCAGCAGCCCGGGGACAGGGGCCTCCTACGAGCAGTACTTC
-	TRBV15	TRBJ2-5	-	CATSREERAYQETQYF	TGTGCCACCAGCAGAGAGGAGCGGGCGTACCAAGAGACCCAGTACTTC
-	TRBV10-1	TRBJ2-3	TRBD2	CASSDHTGGSGTQYF	TGCGCCAGCAGTGATCACACCGGGGGGTCCGGTACGCAGTATTTT
-	TRBV6-4	TRBJ2-1	-	CASSSVHSYNEQFF	TGTGCCAGTTCCTCGGTGCACTCCTACAATGAGCAGTTCTTC
-	TRBV27	TRBJ2-3	-	CASREPGTWSADTQYF	TGTGCCAGCAGGGAGCCCGGGACTTGGAGTGCAGATACGCAGTATTTT
once	TRBV9	TRBJ1-2	TRBD1	CASSGLGQGLRNGYTF	TGTGCCAGCAGCGGACTAGGACAGGGGCTCAGGAATGGCTACACCTTC
-	TRBV5-6	TRBJ2-3	TRBD2	CASLSLAGPDTQYF	TGTGCCAGCTTGTCACTAGCGGGGCCAGATACGCAGTATTTT
-	TRBV28	TRBJ2-1	-	CASSTVGNEQFF	TGTGCCAGCAGCACCGTCGGGAATGAGCAGTTCTTC
once	TRBV9	TRBJ2-1	-	CASSVAGTPNNEQFF	TGTGCCAGCAGCGTAGCCGGGACACCCAACAATGAGCAGTTCTTC
-	TRBV5-1	TRBJ2-7	TRBD1	CASSWTGPPYEQYF	TGCGCCAGCAGCTGGACAGGGCCCCCCTACGAGCAGTACTTC
-	TRBV5-4	TRBJ2-5	-	CASSQPTGQETQYF	TGTGCCAGCAGCCAACCGACGGGTCAAGAGACCCAGTACTTC
-	TRBV27	TRBJ1-1	-	CASSLEANTEAFF	TGTGCCAGCAGTTTGGAGGCGAACACTGAAGCTTTCTTT